The 29 T cell receptor beta chains below were found in one sample sequenced in a study of blood T cells in healthy people across ages. The use of a sample-barcoded 5' primer and a J-beta primer mix characterized a second PCR of roughly 7 to 11 cycles. TCRdb ran MiXCR on the 5' RACE reads and lists one entry per CDR3 protein. This table holds 730,000 or so distinct CDR3 sequences, around 41% found once. The sequenced sample consisted of blood. These receptors originate from a man older than 75 in good health.

This clonotype was seen at least ten times. V and J are TRBV5-1 and TRBJ2-7, with 7 bases lining up with TRBD1. The CDR3 runs 14 residues. The germline V gene has CDR1 SGHRS and CDR2 YFSETQ. The junction had 5 bases not matched to a gene; V was cut back by 5 bases and J by 0 bases. CDR3 sequence reads: CASSPGTVSYEQYF. The CDR3 DNA follows: TGCGCCAGCAGTCCCGGGACAGTCTCCTACGAGCAGTACTTC. The entire variable domain, with the rest obtained from reference TRBV5-1 and TRBJ2-7, is as follows: KAGVTQTPRYLIKTRGQQVTLSCSPISGHRSVSWYQQTPGQGLQFLFEYFSETQRNKGNFPGRFSGRQFSNSRSEMNVSTLELGDSALYLCASSPGTVSYEQYFGPGTRLTVT.

V and J are TRBV29-1 and TRBJ2-7, with D possibly being TRBD2 (6 bases). The CDR3 extends over 13 amino acids. V lost 5 bases to trimming and J lost 2 bases, with 13 bases between them. Looked up from germline, CDR1 is SQVTM and CDR2 is ANQGSEA. The chain's CDR3 is CSVSGATAYEQYF. The CDR3 DNA sequence: TGCAGCGTTTCGGGAGCCACGGCCTACGAGCAGTACTTC.

The gene calls are TRBV6-5 and TRBJ1-1; D might be TRBD1 (5 bases). V was cut by 6 bases and J by 4 bases, with 15 bases left in between. This CDR3 is 14 amino acids long. Germline V CDR1 and CDR2: MNHEY, SVGAGI. The CDR3 loop reads CASSWQGLCTEAFF. The CDR3, as DNA: TGTGCCAGCAGCTGGCAGGGTTTATGCACTGAAGCTTTCTTT.

The chain carries TRBV5-1 and TRBJ2-1; 8 bases align to TRBD1. After removal of 4 bases from V and 0 bases from J, the junction contained 6 bases not matched to a gene. CDR1 is SGHRS and CDR2 is YFSETQ in the germline V gene. This CDR3 spans 16 amino acids. CDR3 sequence (DNA): TGCGCCAGCAGCGCGGACACAGGGGGCTCCTACAATGAGCAGTTCTTC. Translated: CASSADTGGSYNEQFF.

V usage is TRBV6-5 and J usage is TRBJ2-5; D may be TRBD2 (6 bases). The CDR3 runs to 17 residues. Germline V CDR1 and CDR2: MNHEY, SVGAGI. The V end was cut by 0 bases, the J end by 13 bases, with 27 bases between. The CDR3 DNA sequence: TGTGCCAGCAGTTACTCAGAAAGCCGGGGGTTCGGCTACGAGCGGTACTTC. It is translated as CASSYSESRGFGYERYF.

The gene calls are TRBV25-1 and TRBJ2-2; D perhaps matches TRBD2 (6 bases). V was pared by 0 bases and J by 7 bases, with 18 bases between. Germline CDR1 and CDR2: MGHDK and SYGVNS. The CDR3 is 17 residues long. CDR3 region: CASSEYLLAWVRGELFF. The CDR3 nucleotides are TGTGCCAGCAGTGAATATCTCCTAGCGTGGGTCCGCGGGGAGCTGTTTTTT.

This clonotype was recorded a few times. The V and J genes are TRBV3-1 and TRBJ1-5; D might be TRBD1 (5 bases). Germline CDR1 reads LGHDT; CDR2 reads YNNKEL (reference sequence). The V end lost 0 bases, the J end lost 9 bases, and 12 bases lay between the germline ends. There are 14 residues in the CDR3. In DNA, the CDR3 is TGTGCCAGCAGCCAAGATGGGGGTCGGTTGCCCCAGCATTTT. It encodes CASSQDGGRLPQHF.

About this clonotype itself: At one boundary the junction diverges from the germline segment, which might be a read error. CDR3 loop: CANSQSRQGVGKNIQYF. The CDR3, as DNA: TGTGCCAACAGCCAAAGTAGGCAGGGGGTCGGCAAAAACATTCAGTACTTC. The chain joins TRBV14 to TRBJ2-4, with 7 bases identical to TRBD1. The CDR3 is 17 amino acids. The germline CDR1 and CDR2 sequences are SGHDN and FVKESK. The variable domain in full, completed from reference TRBV14 and TRBJ2-4, reads EAGVTQFPSHSVIEKGQTVTLRCDPISGHDNLYWYRRVMGKEIKFLLHFVKESKQDESGMPNNRFLAERTGGTYSTLKVQPAELEDSGVYFCANSQSRQGVGKNIQYFGAGTRLSVL.

The chain links TRBV4-2 to TRBJ2-6; a possible D gene is TRBD1 (6 bases). Germline values: CDR1 LGHNA, CDR2 YNFKEQ. V lost 1 base and J 0 bases, leaving 16 bases between the germline ends. The CDR3 contains 19 residues. DNA of the CDR3: TGTGCCAGCAGCCAAGGGTCAGGGGCCGGAGGCTCTGGGGCCAACGTCCTGACTTTC. Protein product: CASSQGSGAGGSGANVLTF.

The chain carries TRBV6-6 and TRBJ1-3; no clear D gene. The CDR3 loop spans 14 amino acids. The V gene lost 5 bases and the J gene lost 0 bases, with 8 bases spanning the gap. Germline CDR1 and CDR2: MNHNY and SVGAGI (reference sequence). CDR3 protein: CASSGSSSGNTIYF. The CDR3, as DNA: TGTGCCAGCAGTGGCAGCAGCTCTGGAAACACCATATATTTT.

This clonotype has more than one count but fewer than ten. The V call is TRBV12-5, the J call TRBJ2-3, with D possibly matching TRBD2 (6 bases). V was clipped by 1 base and J by 2 bases, with 10 bases between them. This CDR3 is 15 amino acids long. CDR1 is LGHNT and CDR2 is FRNRAP in the germline V gene. Written as DNA, the CDR3 is TGTGCTAGTGGTTTGGGCGGGAACCCCACAGATACGCAGTATTTT. This translates into CASGLGGNPTDTQYF.

DNA for the CDR3: TGTGCCACCAGCAGAGCCCGTCTAGCCAAAAACATTCAGTACTTC. It is translated as CATSRARLAKNIQYF. V usage is TRBV15 and J usage is TRBJ2-4; D unclear. Per the germline V gene, CDR1 is LNHNV and CDR2 is YYDKDF (reference sequence). Trimming stripped 1 base from V and 0 bases from J, with 7 bases between. The CDR3 has 15 amino acids.

The chain has TRBV7-2 and TRBJ2-3; tentative D call: TRBD1 (6 bases). This CDR3 is 14 amino acids long. V gave up 5 bases and J gave up 2 bases, with 11 bases separating them. Germline V gives CDR1 SGHTA, CDR2 FQGNSA. The CDR3: CASSTDSDTDTQYF. CDR3 nucleotides: TGTGCCAGCAGCACGGACAGTGACACAGATACGCAGTATTTT.

Only a few counts were recorded for this clonotype. CDR3 region: CASSLGPGQSYEQYF. In DNA, the CDR3 is TGTGCCAGCAGCTTAGGGCCTGGACAGTCCTACGAGCAGTACTTC. J is TRBJ2-7 and V is TRBV7-2; D perhaps matches TRBD1 (6 bases). Germline V gene lookup returns CDR1 SGHTA and CDR2 FQGNSA. There are 15 residues in the CDR3. Trimming removed 1 base at V and 1 base at J, with 11 bases between.

There are a few counts of this clonotype. The chain uses TRBV7-6 and TRBJ2-7; TRBD1 aligns across 8 bases. The V gene's germline CDR1 is SGHVS and CDR2 FNYEAQ. Unmatched junction bases numbered 6, after V lost 3 bases and J lost 2 bases. The CDR3 consists of 15 residues. In DNA form, the CDR3 reads TGTGCCAGCAGCTTGGGGACAGGCCATCCCTACGAGCAGTACTTC. It encodes CASSLGTGHPYEQYF.

This chain joins TRBV28 and TRBJ1-5; D remains ambiguous. The V and J ends lost 2 bases and 0 bases respectively, with 17 bases between them. Germline V CDR1 and CDR2: MDHEN, SYDVKM. The CDR3 covers 18 residues. In DNA form, the CDR3 reads TGTGCCAGCAGTTTACATGCCCGGACGGGAATTAGCAATCAGCCCCAGCATTTT. Encoded protein: CASSLHARTGISNQPQHF.

The rearrangement uses TRBV6-2 or TRBV6-3 and TRBJ2-5, with 7 bases fitting TRBD2. Germline values: CDR1 MNHEY, CDR2 SVGEGT. The CDR3 runs 13 residues. With 5 bases clipped from V and 7 bases from J, the junction kept 7 bases outside the gene matches. The CDR3 nucleotides are TGTGCCAGCAGTGACGTGGGACTACCGACCCAGTACTTC. This translates into CASSDVGLPTQYF.

This clonotype has only a few counts. This rearrangement joins TRBV24-1 to TRBJ2-1; D may be TRBD1 (6 bases). The germline V gene encodes CDR1 KGHDR and CDR2 SFDVKD. The CDR3 consists of 15 residues. Between the trimmed V and J ends, which lost 3 bases and 7 bases, there was a span of 15 bases. The CDR3 region has the DNA TGTGCCACCAGTGATACTACCAGGGGCAGGAATGAGCAGTTCTTC. Translation: CATSDTTRGRNEQFF.

This clonotype appeared a few times. The chain combines TRBV18 with TRBJ2-5; tentative D call: TRBD1 (5 bases). Germline V gene sequence: CDR1 KGHSH, CDR2 LQKENI. With 8 bases removed from V and 2 bases from J, the gap between germline ends came to 15 bases. The CDR3 is made up of 14 amino acids. DNA for the CDR3: TGTGCCAGCCTCGGGCAGGGTAAACAAGAGACCCAGTACTTC. It translates to CASLGQGKQETQYF.

This clonotype was counted a few times. The chain recombines TRBV24-1 with TRBJ2-3; TRBD1 might be the D (6 bases). The CDR3 is 15 amino acids. Trimming took 4 bases from V and 5 from J, leaving 15 bases between them. Germline lookup yields CDR1 KGHDR and CDR2 SFDVKD. The DNA of the CDR3 is TGTGCCACCAGTGACACACAGGGAGCAGGAGATACGCAGTATTTT. This codes for CATSDTQGAGDTQYF.

This clonotype was observed at least ten times. The V call is TRBV4-2, the J call TRBJ2-1; tentatively, D is TRBD1 or TRBD2 (5 bases each). Trimming cost V 3 bases and J 2 bases, with 17 bases left between them. Looked up from germline, CDR1 is LGHNA and CDR2 is YNFKEQ. The CDR3 extends over 17 amino acids. The CDR3 DNA is TGTGCCAGCAGCCAGATGGGGGTAGGGGAAACCTACAATGAGCAGTTCTTC. Translated, it gives CASSQMGVGETYNEQFF.

In its sample, this clonotype was seen many times. The CDR3 protein is CASSSGSGDPSYEQYF. CDR3 nucleotides: TGCGCCAGCAGCTCGGGCAGCGGGGATCCGTCCTACGAGCAGTACTTC. The chain couples TRBV5-1 to TRBJ2-7, with TRBD2 matching over 7 bases. With 3 bases clipped from V and 1 base from J, the junction kept 10 bases outside the gene matches. CDR1 is SGHRS and CDR2 is YFSETQ in the germline V gene. The CDR3 covers 16 residues.

The V call is TRBV11-2, the J call TRBJ2-1; 11 bases map to TRBD2. Trimming took 5 bases from V and 4 from J; bases not matched to a gene: 10. CDR1 and CDR2 from the germline V gene are SGHAT and FQNNGV. This CDR3 has 17 residues. CDR3 nucleotide sequence: TGTGCCAGCAGCCAGAGACTAGCGGGAACGGGGTACAATGAGCAGTTCTTC. Protein: CASSQRLAGTGYNEQFF. The full variable domain, rest sourced from reference TRBV11-2 and TRBJ2-1, is EAGVAQSPRYKIIEKRQSVAFWCNPISGHATLYWYQQILGQGPKLLIQFQNNGVVDDSQLPKDRFSAERLKGVDSTLKIQPAKLEDSAVYLCASSQRLAGTGYNEQFFGPGTRLTVL.

This clonotype showed up just a few times. J is TRBJ1-4 and V is TRBV5-1, with D perhaps matching TRBD1 (5 bases). Trimming pared 5 bases from V and 3 bases from J, leaving 17 bases between. This CDR3 comprises 16 residues. Germline V gene data show CDR1 as SGHRS and CDR2 as YFSETQ. Written as DNA, the CDR3 is TGCGCCAGCAGACGGGACGGGGCTTTGGCTAATGAAAAACTGTTTTTT. The encoded protein is CASRRDGALANEKLFF. Using reference TRBV5-1 and TRBJ1-4 for the parts outside the CDR3, the full variable domain is KAGVTQTPRYLIKTRGQQVTLSCSPISGHRSVSWYQQTPGQGLQFLFEYFSETQRNKGNFPGRFSGRQFSNSRSEMNVSTLELGDSALYLCASRRDGALANEKLFFGSGTQLSVL.

Points on this clonotype: A much larger clone differs from this one at a single base, so this may be a read error. The V gene is TRBV5-5, the J gene TRBJ2-7; TRBD1 matches 9 bases. Germline CDR1 and CDR2: SGHKS and YYEKEE (reference sequence). CDR3 length: 15 residues. CDR3 residues: CASSTAGTGNYGQYF. In DNA, the CDR3 is TGTGCCAGCAGCACGGCCGGGACAGGGAACTACGGGCAGTACTTC. The full variable domain, rest sourced from reference TRBV5-5 and TRBJ2-7, is DAGVTQSPTHLIKTRGQQVTLRCSPISGHKSVSWYQQVLGQGPQFIFQYYEKEERGRGNFPDRFSARQFPNYSSELNVNALLLGDSALYLCASSTAGTGNYGQYFGPGTRLTVT.

This clonotype was recorded a few times. The chain has TRBV20-1 and TRBJ2-4; either TRBD1 or TRBD2 may fit D (5 bases each). CDR3 size: 11 residues. Germline lookup yields CDR1 DFQATT and CDR2 SNEGSKA (reference sequence). The ends were cut back, 6 bases at V and 7 bases at J, with 10 bases in the middle. The CDR3 DNA sequence: TGCAGTGCCCAATGGGACAACATTCAGTACTTC. Protein: CSAQWDNIQYF.

Points on this clonotype: At one end the junction does not follow the germline gene, possibly because of a read error. The rearrangement uses TRBV6-2 or TRBV6-3 and TRBJ2-4; tentatively, D is TRBD1 (7 bases). CDR1 and CDR2 from the germline V gene are MNHEY and SVGEGT. This CDR3 has 17 amino acids. This CDR3 reads CASSHSLPLTGRNIQYF. The CDR3 DNA sequence: TGTGCCAGCAGTCACTCCTTGCCCCTGACAGGGAGGAACATTCAGTACTTC.

This clonotype was counted a single time. The rearrangement uses TRBV5-5 and TRBJ1-4; TRBD1 is a possible D gene (5 bases). CDR3 length equals 15 residues. V lost 4 bases to trimming and J lost 6 bases, with 16 bases between them. The germline gives CDR1 SGHKS, CDR2 YYEKEE (reference sequence). CDR3 sequence: CASSQEVQGDEKLFF. DNA for the CDR3: TGTGCCAGCAGCCAAGAGGTGCAGGGAGATGAAAAACTGTTTTTT.

This clonotype has just a few counts. The chain employs TRBV20-1 and TRBJ2-3; 14 nucleotides agree with TRBD2. J gave up 4 bases and V 3 bases, and 9 bases lay outside the gene matches. Germline CDR1 reads DFQATT; CDR2 reads SNEGSKA (reference sequence). The length of the CDR3 is 17 residues. CDR3 sequence: CSASRLAGGGVADTQYF. CDR3 DNA: TGCAGTGCTAGCCGACTAGCGGGAGGGGGGGTCGCAGATACGCAGTATTTT.